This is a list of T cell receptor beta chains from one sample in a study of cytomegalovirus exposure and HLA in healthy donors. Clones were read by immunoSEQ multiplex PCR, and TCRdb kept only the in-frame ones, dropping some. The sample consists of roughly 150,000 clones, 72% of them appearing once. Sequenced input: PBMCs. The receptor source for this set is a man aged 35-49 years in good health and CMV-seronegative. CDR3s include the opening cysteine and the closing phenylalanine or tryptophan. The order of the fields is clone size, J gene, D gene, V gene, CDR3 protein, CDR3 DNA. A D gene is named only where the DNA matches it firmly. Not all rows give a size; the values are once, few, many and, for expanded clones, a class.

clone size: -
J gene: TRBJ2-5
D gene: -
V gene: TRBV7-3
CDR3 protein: CASSPMGTQETQYF
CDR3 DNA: TGTGCCAGCAGCCCTATGGGGACACAAGAGACCCAGTACTTC

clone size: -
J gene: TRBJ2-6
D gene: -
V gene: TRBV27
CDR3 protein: CASSLVQGPGGLSGANVLTF
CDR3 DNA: TGTGCCAGCAGTTTAGTTCAGGGGCCGGGGGGTCTATCTGGGGCCAACGTCCTGACTTTC

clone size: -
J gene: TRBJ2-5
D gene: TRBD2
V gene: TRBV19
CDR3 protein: CATNWGGASGAETQYF
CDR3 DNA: TGTGCCACCAACTGGGGTGGAGCTAGCGGGGCGGAGACCCAGTACTTC

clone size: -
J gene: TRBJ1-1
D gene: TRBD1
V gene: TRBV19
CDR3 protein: CASSSRDRGSVRTEAFF
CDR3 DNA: TGTGCCAGTAGTAGTAGGGACAGGGGCTCGGTGAGGACTGAAGCTTTCTTT

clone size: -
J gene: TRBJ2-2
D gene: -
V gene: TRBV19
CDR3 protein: CASSVLDLGTGELFF
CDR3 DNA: TGTGCCAGTAGTGTGTTGGACTTGGGGACCGGGGAGCTGTTTTTT

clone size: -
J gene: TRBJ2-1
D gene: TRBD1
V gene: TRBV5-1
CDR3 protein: CASSLGQGTYNEQFF
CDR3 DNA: TGCGCCAGCAGCTTGGGACAGGGGACCTACAATGAGCAGTTCTTC

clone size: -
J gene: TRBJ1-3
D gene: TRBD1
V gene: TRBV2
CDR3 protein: CASKGRQGMPSLEWHTIYF
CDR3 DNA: TGTGCCAGCAAAGGGAGACAGGGGATGCCCTCTCTGGAGTGGCACACCATATATTTT

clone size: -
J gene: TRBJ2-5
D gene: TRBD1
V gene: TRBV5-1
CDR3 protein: CASAPSPTGVSETQYF
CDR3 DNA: TGCGCCAGCGCCCCCAGCCCTACAGGGGTCTCAGAGACCCAGTACTTC

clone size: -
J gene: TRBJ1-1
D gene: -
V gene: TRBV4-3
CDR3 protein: CASSSRTVNTEAFF
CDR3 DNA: TGCGCCAGCAGTTCGAGGACAGTGAACACTGAAGCTTTCTTT

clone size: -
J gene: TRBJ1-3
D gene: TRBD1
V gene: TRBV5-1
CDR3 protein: CASRGQGFGNTIYF
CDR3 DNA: TGCGCCAGCAGGGGACAGGGTTTTGGAAACACCATATATTTT

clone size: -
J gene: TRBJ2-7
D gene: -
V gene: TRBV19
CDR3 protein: CASSGSRGTHEQYF
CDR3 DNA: TGTGCCAGTAGTGGCTCGCGGGGAACCCACGAGCAGTACTTC

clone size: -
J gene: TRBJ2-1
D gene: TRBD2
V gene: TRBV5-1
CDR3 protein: CASSRILAGFIDEQFF
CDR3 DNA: TGCGCCAGCAGCAGAATACTAGCGGGGTTTATCGATGAGCAGTTCTTC

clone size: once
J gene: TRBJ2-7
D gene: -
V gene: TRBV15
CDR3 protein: CATSRDLEGVYEQYF
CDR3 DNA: TGTGCCACCAGCAGAGATCTTGAAGGGGTATACGAGCAGTACTTC

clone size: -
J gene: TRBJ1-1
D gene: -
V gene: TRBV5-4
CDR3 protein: CASSFRGTNTEAFF
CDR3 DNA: TGTGCCAGCAGCTTCAGGGGCACGAACACTGAAGCTTTCTTT

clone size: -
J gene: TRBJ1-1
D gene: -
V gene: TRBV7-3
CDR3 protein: CASSLTAGRPRFEAFF
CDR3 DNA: TGTGCCAGCAGCTTAACGGCGGGGAGGCCAAGATTTGAAGCTTTCTTT

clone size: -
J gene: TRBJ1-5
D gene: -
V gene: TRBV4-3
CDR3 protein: CASSQGAGTKNQPQNF
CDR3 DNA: TGCGCCAGCAGCCAAGGTGCCGGGACTAAGAATCAGCCCCAGAATTTT

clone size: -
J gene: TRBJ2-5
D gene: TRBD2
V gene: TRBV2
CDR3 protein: CASRSQSGRGETQYF
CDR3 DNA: TGTGCCAGCAGAAGCCAATCCGGGAGGGGGGAGACCCAGTACTTC

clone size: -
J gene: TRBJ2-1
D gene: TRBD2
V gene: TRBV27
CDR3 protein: CASRPGLAPYNEQFF
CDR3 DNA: TGTGCCAGCAGGCCTGGACTAGCTCCCTACAATGAGCAGTTCTTC

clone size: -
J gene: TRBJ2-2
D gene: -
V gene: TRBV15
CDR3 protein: CATSRGYGRGSSHGGELFF
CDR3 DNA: TGTGCCACCAGCAGAGGGTACGGTAGGGGGTCGAGTCACGGCGGGGAGCTGTTTTTT

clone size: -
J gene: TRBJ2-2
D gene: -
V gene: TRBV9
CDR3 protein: CASSVEFWAENTGELFF
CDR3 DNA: TGTGCCAGCAGCGTAGAGTTTTGGGCAGAGAACACCGGGGAGCTGTTTTTT

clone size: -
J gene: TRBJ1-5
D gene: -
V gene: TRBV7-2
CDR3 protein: CASSRTGPYSNQPQHF
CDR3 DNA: TGTGCCAGCAGCCGCACAGGGCCATATAGCAATCAGCCCCAGCATTTT

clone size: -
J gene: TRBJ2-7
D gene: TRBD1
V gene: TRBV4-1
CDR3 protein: CASSQVADRGYYEQYF
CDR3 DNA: TGCGCCAGCAGCCAAGTAGCGGACAGGGGTTACTACGAGCAGTACTTC

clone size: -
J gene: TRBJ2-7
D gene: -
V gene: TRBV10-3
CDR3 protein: CATDSGLGGYEQYF
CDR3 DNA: TGTGCCACCGACTCGGGACTGGGGGGCTACGAGCAGTACTTC

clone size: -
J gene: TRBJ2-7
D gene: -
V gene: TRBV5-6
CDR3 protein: CASSETGTGFHEQYF
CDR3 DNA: TGTGCCAGCAGCGAAACCGGGACTGGCTTCCACGAGCAGTACTTC

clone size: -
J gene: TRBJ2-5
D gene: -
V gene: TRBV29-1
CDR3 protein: CSVEDDTWRPPETQYF
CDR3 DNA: TGCAGCGTTGAGGATGATACTTGGAGACCACCAGAGACCCAGTACTTC

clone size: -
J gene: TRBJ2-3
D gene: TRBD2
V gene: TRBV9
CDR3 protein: CASSPRRGRTSGGTDTQYF
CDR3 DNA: TGTGCCAGCAGCCCCCGGCGGGGCCGGACTAGCGGGGGCACAGATACGCAGTATTTT

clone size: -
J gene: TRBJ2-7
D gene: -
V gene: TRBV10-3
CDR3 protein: CAISEMRYEQYF
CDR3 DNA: TGTGCCATCAGTGAGATGCGCTACGAGCAGTACTTC

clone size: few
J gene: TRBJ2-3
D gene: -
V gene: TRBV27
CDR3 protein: CASSLVRAGQDTQYF
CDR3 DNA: TGTGCCAGCAGTTTGGTCAGGGCGGGGCAAGATACGCAGTATTTT

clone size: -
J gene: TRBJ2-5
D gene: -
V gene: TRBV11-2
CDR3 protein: CASSMSGEETQYF
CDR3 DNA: TGTGCCAGCAGCATGAGCGGAGAAGAGACCCAGTACTTC

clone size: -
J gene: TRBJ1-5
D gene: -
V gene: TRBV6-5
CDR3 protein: CASSAQGRNQPQHF
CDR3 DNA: TGTGCCAGCAGTGCACAGGGACGCAATCAGCCCCAGCATTTT

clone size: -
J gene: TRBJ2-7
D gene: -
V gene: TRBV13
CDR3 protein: CASSLSPGNYEQYF
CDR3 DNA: TGTGCCAGCAGCTTGAGCCCGGGGAATTACGAGCAGTACTTC

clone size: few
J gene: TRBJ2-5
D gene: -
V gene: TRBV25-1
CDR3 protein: CASTRAGSQETQYF
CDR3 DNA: TGTGCCAGCACCCGGGCAGGGTCCCAAGAGACCCAGTACTTC

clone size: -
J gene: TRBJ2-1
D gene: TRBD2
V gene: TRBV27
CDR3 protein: CASRSLREGTDNEQFF
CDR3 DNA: TGTGCCAGCAGATCCCTCCGGGAGGGGACTGACAATGAGCAGTTCTTC

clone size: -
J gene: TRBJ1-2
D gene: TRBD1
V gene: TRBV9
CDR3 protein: CASSARQGADYGYTF
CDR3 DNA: TGTGCCAGCAGCGCAAGACAGGGGGCAGACTATGGCTACACCTTC

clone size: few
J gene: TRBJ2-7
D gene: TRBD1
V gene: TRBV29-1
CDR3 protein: CSVRGQGGTYEQYF
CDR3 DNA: TGCAGCGTGCGCGGACAGGGTGGAACCTACGAGCAGTACTTC

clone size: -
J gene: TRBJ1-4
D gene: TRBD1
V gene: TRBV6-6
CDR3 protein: CASSYGTGVEKLFF
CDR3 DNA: TGTGCCAGCAGTTACGGGACAGGGGTTGAAAAACTGTTTTTT

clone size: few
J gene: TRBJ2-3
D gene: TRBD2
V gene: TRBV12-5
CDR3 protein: CASGLDGWGGEDTQYF
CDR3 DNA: TGTGCTAGTGGTTTGGATGGTTGGGGGGGGGAAGATACGCAGTATTTT

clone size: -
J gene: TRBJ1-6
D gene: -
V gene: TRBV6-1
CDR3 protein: CASSDEGGDNSPLNF
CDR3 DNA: TGTGCCAGCAGTGATGAAGGGGGGGATAATTCACCCCTCAACTTT

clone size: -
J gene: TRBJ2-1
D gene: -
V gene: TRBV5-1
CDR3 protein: CASRLFFMNEQFF
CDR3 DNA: TGCGCCAGCCGTCTCTTCTTTATGAATGAGCAGTTCTTC

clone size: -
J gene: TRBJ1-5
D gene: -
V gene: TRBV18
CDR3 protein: CASSPGLGGQPQHF
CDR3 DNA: TGTGCCAGCTCACCAGGGTTAGGAGGACAGCCCCAGCATTTT

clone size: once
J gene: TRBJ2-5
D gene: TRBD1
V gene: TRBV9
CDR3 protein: CASSGGTGVGETQYF
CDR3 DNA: TGTGCCAGCAGCGGGGGGACAGGGGTGGGAGAGACCCAGTACTTC

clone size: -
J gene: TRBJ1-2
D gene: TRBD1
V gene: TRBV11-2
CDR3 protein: CASSSDRAGGYTF
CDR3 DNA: TGTGCCAGCAGCTCGGACAGGGCCGGCGGCTACACCTTC

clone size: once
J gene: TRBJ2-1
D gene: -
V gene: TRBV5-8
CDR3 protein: CASTVRGEGRNEQFF
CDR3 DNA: TGTGCCAGCACCGTGAGAGGTGAGGGCAGGAATGAGCAGTTCTTC

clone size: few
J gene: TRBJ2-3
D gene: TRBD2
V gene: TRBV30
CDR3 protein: CAWSVVTSGYTDTQYF
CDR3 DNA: TGTGCCTGGAGTGTGGTAACTAGCGGATACACAGATACGCAGTATTTT

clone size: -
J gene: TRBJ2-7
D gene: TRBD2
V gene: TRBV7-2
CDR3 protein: CASSAELAGDYEQYF
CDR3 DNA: TGTGCCAGCAGCGCAGAACTAGCGGGGGACTACGAGCAGTACTTC

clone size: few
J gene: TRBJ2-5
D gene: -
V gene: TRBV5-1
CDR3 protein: CASSFGGRGETQYF
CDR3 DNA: TGCGCCAGCAGCTTCGGGGGGCGCGGTGAGACCCAGTACTTC

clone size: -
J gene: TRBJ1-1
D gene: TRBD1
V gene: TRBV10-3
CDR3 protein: CAISESTGGGYTEAFF
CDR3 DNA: TGTGCCATCAGTGAGTCGACAGGGGGCGGATACACTGAAGCTTTCTTT

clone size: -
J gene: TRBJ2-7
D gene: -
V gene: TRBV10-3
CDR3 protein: CAISPSVDYEQYF
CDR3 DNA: TGTGCCATCAGCCCGTCCGTAGACTACGAGCAGTACTTC

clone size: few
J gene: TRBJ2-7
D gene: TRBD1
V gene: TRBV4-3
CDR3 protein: CASSQDYGDRAYEQYF
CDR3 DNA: TGCGCCAGCAGCCAAGATTACGGGGACAGAGCCTACGAGCAGTACTTC

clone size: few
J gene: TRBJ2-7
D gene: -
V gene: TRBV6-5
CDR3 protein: CASSYSGAGKDEQYF
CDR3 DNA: TGTGCCAGCAGTTACTCCGGCGCAGGGAAGGACGAGCAGTACTTC

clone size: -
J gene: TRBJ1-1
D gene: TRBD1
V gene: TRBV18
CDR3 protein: CASSSSPGQVAEAFF
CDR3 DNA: TGTGCCAGCTCATCCTCACCCGGACAGGTAGCTGAAGCTTTCTTT

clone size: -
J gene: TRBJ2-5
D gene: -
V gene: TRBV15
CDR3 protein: CATSRDVQETQYF
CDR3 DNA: TGTGCCACCAGCAGAGACGTCCAAGAGACCCAGTACTTC

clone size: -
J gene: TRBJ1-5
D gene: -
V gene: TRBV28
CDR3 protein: CASTRLHYQPQHF
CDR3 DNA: TGTGCCAGCACCAGGCTCCACTATCAGCCCCAGCATTTT

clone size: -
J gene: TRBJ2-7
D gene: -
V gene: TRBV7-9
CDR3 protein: CASSFLSYEQYF
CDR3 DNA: TGTGCCAGCAGCTTCCTATCCTACGAGCAGTACTTC

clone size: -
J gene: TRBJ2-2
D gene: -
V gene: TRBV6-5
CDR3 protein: CASSKGGAGTGELFF
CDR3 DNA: TGTGCCAGCAGCAAGGGGGGGGCTGGCACCGGGGAGCTGTTTTTT

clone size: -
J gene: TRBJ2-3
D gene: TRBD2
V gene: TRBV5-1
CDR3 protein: CASSLELAGTDTQYF
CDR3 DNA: TGCGCCAGCAGCTTGGAGCTAGCGGGAACAGATACGCAGTATTTT

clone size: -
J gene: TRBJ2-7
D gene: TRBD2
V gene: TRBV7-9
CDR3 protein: CASSFWTSGGTSYEQYF
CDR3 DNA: TGTGCCAGCAGCTTCTGGACTAGCGGGGGGACCTCCTACGAGCAGTACTTC

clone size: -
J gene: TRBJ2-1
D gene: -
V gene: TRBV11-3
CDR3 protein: CASSRVHRGEQFF
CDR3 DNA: TGTGCCAGCAGCCGGGTCCACCGGGGAGAGCAGTTCTTC

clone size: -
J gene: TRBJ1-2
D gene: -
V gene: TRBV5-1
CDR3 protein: CASSLSSPGSGYTF
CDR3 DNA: TGCGCCAGCAGCTTGAGCTCTCCGGGGTCCGGCTACACCTTC

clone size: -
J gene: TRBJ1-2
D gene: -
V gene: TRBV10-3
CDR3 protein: CATQEVRGYTF
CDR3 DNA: TGTGCCACCCAGGAGGTCCGGGGCTACACCTTC